The TCR beta chain under discussion was sequenced for a study of Ad26.COV2.S vaccination and SARS-CoV-2 variants (dated by TCRdb to 2020 to 2023). Some background on the complete study: Sequencing of the TCRbeta repertoire served to evaluate the specificity and breadth of SARS-CoV-2-reactive T cell receptors following Ad26.COV2.S vaccination. A total of 32 samples were included in the TCR-sequenced set, comprising roughly 20 Ad26.COV2.S vaccine recipients, 5 placebo recipients and 8 SARS-CoV-2 convalescent individuals.

This clone was picked up one time. Its antigen is currently not known. Qualities for individual bases were not recorded, and no much larger clone is one base off. The time point label, read with the paper, signifies: individuals recovered from natural SARS-CoV-2 infection. Broader findings and caveats from the paper: The authors noted that the TCR breadth and depth analyses may have underestimated total T cell responses. Spike-specific TCR breadth was higher in Ad26.COV2.S recipients than in placebo recipients (P = 0.0014). Substantial breadth of spike-specific CD8+ and CD4+ T cell responses was reported after vaccination. Vaccine and placebo recipients had comparable non-spike TCR breadth, which fits with the vaccine containing only spike.

The immunoSEQ Assay was used to sequence TCRbeta CDR3 regions. After extraction, genomic DNA underwent amplification by bias-controlled multiplex PCR, followed by high-throughput sequencing. As for the original processing: To quantify the absolute abundance of each unique TCRbeta CDR3 region, sequences were collapsed and filtered. T cell fraction was estimated by normalizing TCRbeta template counts to usable DNA, which was measured by amplifying reference genes present in all nucleated cells. Repertoire TCRs were annotated as SARS-CoV-2-specific by exact matching of V gene, CDR3 amino acid sequence and J gene to a known reactive TCR set. The reference SARS-CoV-2 TCR set was obtained from MIRA and was filtered for enrichment in COVID-19-positive ImmuneCODE repertoires, whereby public or cross-reactive TCRs were removed. Drawing on the MIRA antigens, annotated TCRs were analysed further at the level of specific ORF or position within ORF. Breadth was defined as the number of annotated unique rearrangements divided by the total number of unique productive rearrangements, and depth was defined as the summed frequency of the annotated unique rearrangements. Two-sided Wilcoxon rank-sum tests were applied when comparing TCR breadth between groups. In its TCRdb copy, this immuneACCESS table keeps in-frame sequences only and misses some clones. Where compared with another copy, unresolved V genes explain less than half of these, and the others have no known cause. V and J calls and clone size are copied from that table; D and trimming were computed from the DNA. The table for this sample lists hundreds of thousands of clones; 90% to 95% of them were counted only once. Together, the top ten hold 3.9% of the sample.

This clonotype originated in a human donor who had recovered from COVID-19. The starting material was peripheral blood, obtained after recovery from COVID-19.

CDR3 region: CASSIGQGGAFTDTQYF. The bases are TGTGCCAGTAGTATCGGCCAGGGGGGCGCGTTCACAGATACGCAGTATTTT. The sequence links TRBV19 to TRBJ2-3, with TRBD1 as a weak D call on 7 bases. The trim is 3 bases for V and 2 bases for J, with a gap of 18 bases between the germline ends. There are 17 amino acids in the CDR3, from cysteine to phenylalanine inclusive. The kept DNA is CDR3 alone, 51 bases in frame from the first base. Looking up the germline V gene (reference sequence) yields CDR1 LNHDA and CDR2 SQIVND.